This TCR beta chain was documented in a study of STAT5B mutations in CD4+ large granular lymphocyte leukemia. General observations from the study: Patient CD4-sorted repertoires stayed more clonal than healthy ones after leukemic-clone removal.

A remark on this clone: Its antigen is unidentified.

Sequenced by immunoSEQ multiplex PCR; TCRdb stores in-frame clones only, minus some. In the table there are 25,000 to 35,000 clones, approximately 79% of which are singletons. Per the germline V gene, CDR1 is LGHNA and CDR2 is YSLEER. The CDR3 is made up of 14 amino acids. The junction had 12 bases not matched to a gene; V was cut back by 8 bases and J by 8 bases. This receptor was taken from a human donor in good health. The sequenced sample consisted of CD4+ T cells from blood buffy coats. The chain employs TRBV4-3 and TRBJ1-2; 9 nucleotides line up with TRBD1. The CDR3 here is CASDKPGQGYGYTF. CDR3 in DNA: TGCGCCAGCGACAAACCGGGACAGGGATACGGCTACACCTTC.